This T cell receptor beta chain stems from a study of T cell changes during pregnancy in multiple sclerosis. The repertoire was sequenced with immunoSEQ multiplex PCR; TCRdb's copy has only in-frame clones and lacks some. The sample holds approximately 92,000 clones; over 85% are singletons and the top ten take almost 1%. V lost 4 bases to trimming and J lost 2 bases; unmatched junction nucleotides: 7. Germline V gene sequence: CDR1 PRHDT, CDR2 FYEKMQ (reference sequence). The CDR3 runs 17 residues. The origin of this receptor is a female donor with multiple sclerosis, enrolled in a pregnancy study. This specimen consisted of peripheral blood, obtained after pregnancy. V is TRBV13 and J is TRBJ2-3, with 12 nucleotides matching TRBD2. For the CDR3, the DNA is TGTGCCAGCAGCTCCAGGCGGACTAGCGGGGTCACAGATACGCAGTATTTT. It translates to CASSSRRTSGVTDTQYF. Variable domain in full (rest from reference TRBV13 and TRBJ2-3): AAGVIQSPRHLIKEKRETATLKCYPIPRHDTVYWYQQGPGQDPQFLISFYEKMQSDKGSIPDRFSAQQFSDYHSELNMSSLELGDSALYFCASSSRRTSGVTDTQYFGPGTRLTVL.